This is a list of T cell receptor beta chains from one sample in a study of blood T cell repertoires in COVID-19. This table comes from immunoSEQ multiplex PCR, and its TCRdb copy is limited to in-frame clones, with some not included. The table shows under 400,000 clones, with approximately 91% occurring only once. The specimen was PBMCs or T cells enriched from blood (not recorded which). The origin of the receptors is a young woman who had been exposed to COVID-19. CDR3s include the opening cysteine and the closing phenylalanine or tryptophan. Fields, in order: clone size, D gene, V gene, J gene, CDR3 protein, CDR3 DNA. A D gene is named only where the DNA matches it firmly. A clone size is listed for some rows: how often the clone was seen (once, few, many), or a class if it is expanded.

clone_size: -
d_call: -
v_call: TRBV7-9
j_call: TRBJ1-5
cdr3_aa: CASSSTQIFQPQHF
cdr3_nt: TGTGCCAGCAGCTCGACACAAATATTCCAGCCCCAGCATTTT

clone_size: -
d_call: TRBD1
v_call: TRBV13
j_call: TRBJ2-7
cdr3_aa: CASSLRDRAYEQYF
cdr3_nt: TGTGCCAGCAGCCTCCGGGACAGAGCCTACGAGCAGTACTTC

clone_size: -
d_call: -
v_call: TRBV2
j_call: TRBJ1-1
cdr3_aa: CASGAANTEAFF
cdr3_nt: TGTGCCAGCGGGGCCGCGAACACTGAAGCTTTCTTT

clone_size: -
d_call: TRBD2
v_call: TRBV7-8
j_call: TRBJ2-1
cdr3_aa: CASSPIVSGRESEQFF
cdr3_nt: TGTGCCAGCAGCCCTATAGTGTCCGGGAGGGAAAGTGAGCAGTTCTTC

clone_size: -
d_call: TRBD1
v_call: TRBV5-1
j_call: TRBJ2-7
cdr3_aa: CASSLTGTGSYEQYF
cdr3_nt: TGCGCCAGCAGCTTGACCGGGACAGGGTCCTACGAGCAGTACTTC

clone_size: -
d_call: -
v_call: TRBV5-1
j_call: TRBJ1-6
cdr3_aa: CASSPTVDYNSPLHF
cdr3_nt: TGCGCCAGCAGCCCCACAGTAGACTATAATTCACCCCTCCACTTT

clone_size: few
d_call: -
v_call: TRBV28
j_call: TRBJ1-2
cdr3_aa: CASCPTGYGYTF
cdr3_nt: TGTGCCAGCTGCCCCACCGGCTATGGCTACACCTTC

clone_size: -
d_call: TRBD2
v_call: TRBV10-2
j_call: TRBJ2-1
cdr3_aa: CASEKREGNEQFF
cdr3_nt: TGCGCCAGCGAAAAGCGGGAGGGGAATGAGCAGTTCTTC

clone_size: -
d_call: TRBD2
v_call: TRBV4-1
j_call: TRBJ2-3
cdr3_aa: CASSQDPSGRFTDTQYF
cdr3_nt: TGCGCCAGCAGCCAAGACCCTAGCGGGAGATTCACAGATACGCAGTATTTT

clone_size: -
d_call: -
v_call: TRBV19
j_call: TRBJ1-1
cdr3_aa: CASSILPRGTEAFF
cdr3_nt: TGTGCCAGTAGTATCTTACCAAGGGGGACTGAAGCTTTCTTT

clone_size: -
d_call: -
v_call: TRBV6-5
j_call: TRBJ2-5
cdr3_aa: CASSYKSSRPGETQYF
cdr3_nt: TGTGCCAGCAGTTACAAGTCCAGCCGCCCAGGGGAGACCCAGTACTTC

clone_size: -
d_call: -
v_call: TRBV5-5
j_call: TRBJ2-2
cdr3_aa: CASSLGLAGELFF
cdr3_nt: TGTGCCAGCAGCTTGGGGCTTGCCGGGGAGCTGTTTTTT

clone_size: -
d_call: TRBD2
v_call: TRBV6-5
j_call: TRBJ2-7
cdr3_aa: CASSPGGWSSYEQYF
cdr3_nt: TGTGCCAGCAGCCCGGGGGGATGGAGCTCCTACGAGCAGTACTTC

clone_size: -
d_call: -
v_call: TRBV27
j_call: TRBJ1-2
cdr3_aa: CASSLSRVAAGGYTF
cdr3_nt: TGTGCCAGCAGTTTATCGAGGGTGGCTGCTGGTGGCTACACCTTC

clone_size: -
d_call: TRBD1
v_call: TRBV19
j_call: TRBJ2-7
cdr3_aa: CASSMEQGARAEQYF
cdr3_nt: TGTGCCAGTAGTATGGAGCAGGGGGCAAGGGCCGAGCAGTACTTC

clone_size: -
d_call: TRBD1
v_call: TRBV28
j_call: TRBJ2-7
cdr3_aa: CAIVGTGGAYEQYF
cdr3_nt: TGTGCCATCGTCGGGACAGGGGGCGCTTACGAGCAGTACTTC

clone_size: few
d_call: TRBD2
v_call: TRBV29-1
j_call: TRBJ2-2
cdr3_aa: CSVVTSGKGAGELFF
cdr3_nt: TGCAGCGTTGTCACTAGCGGGAAGGGGGCCGGGGAGCTGTTTTTT

clone_size: -
d_call: -
v_call: TRBV27
j_call: TRBJ2-2
cdr3_aa: CASSTPGANTGELFF
cdr3_nt: TGTGCCAGCAGTACCCCGGGAGCTAACACCGGGGAGCTGTTTTTT

clone_size: many
d_call: TRBD1
v_call: TRBV27
j_call: TRBJ1-2
cdr3_aa: CASATVRTGGSYGYTF
cdr3_nt: TGTGCCAGCGCCACCGTACGGACAGGGGGCAGCTATGGCTACACCTTC

clone_size: -
d_call: TRBD2
v_call: TRBV10-1
j_call: TRBJ2-5
cdr3_aa: CASPGLAGPAVYQETQYF
cdr3_nt: TGCGCCAGTCCGGGACTAGCGGGACCAGCGGTCTATCAAGAGACCCAGTACTTC

clone_size: -
d_call: -
v_call: TRBV28
j_call: TRBJ1-1
cdr3_aa: CASSSGGARWGAFF
cdr3_nt: TGTGCCAGCAGTTCTGGGGGCGCGCGGTGGGGAGCTTTCTTT

clone_size: -
d_call: -
v_call: TRBV27
j_call: TRBJ1-5
cdr3_aa: CASKPGGRNQPQHF
cdr3_nt: TGTGCCAGCAAGCCCGGGGGACGGAATCAGCCCCAGCATTTT

clone_size: -
d_call: -
v_call: TRBV27
j_call: TRBJ1-5
cdr3_aa: CASKQGGQPQHF
cdr3_nt: TGTGCCAGCAAACAGGGTGGCCAGCCCCAGCATTTT

clone_size: -
d_call: -
v_call: TRBV7-9
j_call: TRBJ2-1
cdr3_aa: CASSAQRSSYNEQFF
cdr3_nt: TGTGCCAGCAGCGCCCAGCGGAGCTCCTACAATGAGCAGTTCTTC

clone_size: -
d_call: -
v_call: TRBV11-3
j_call: TRBJ1-2
cdr3_aa: CASSPDQDYGYTF
cdr3_nt: TGTGCCAGCAGCCCAGACCAGGACTATGGCTACACCTTC

clone_size: -
d_call: -
v_call: TRBV10-3
j_call: TRBJ1-2
cdr3_aa: CAISDQEGTSGYTF
cdr3_nt: TGTGCCATCAGTGACCAGGAGGGTACGAGTGGCTACACCTTC